These T cell receptor beta chains were read from a single sample in a study of read filtering for tumor transcriptome and immune sequencing. TCRdb reprocessed the reads via MiXCR and lists one record per CDR3 protein. The sample has 35,000 to 50,000 distinct CDR3 sequences; about 20% are singletons. Sequenced: a population of CD138-negative cells sorted from bone marrow. Receptor source: a donor over 35 with multiple myeloma. Each CDR3 is given with its conserved first and last residue. Fields, in order: V gene, J gene, clone size, D gene, CDR3 DNA, CDR3 protein. The D gene is left open where the match is weak. Clone sizes are given selectively: once, few, many, or a class where the clone is expanded.

>TRBV6-2/TRBV6-3|TRBJ2-7|many|TRBD1
TGTGCCAGCACCGAGGACAGGGTTCGGGAGCAGTACTTC
CASTEDRVREQYF
>TRBV6-5|TRBJ2-2|many|TRBD1
TGTGCCAGCAGTTTAGGGGGCGCGAACACCGGGGAGCTGTTTTTT
CASSLGGANTGELFF
>TRBV7-8|TRBJ2-7|many|NA
TGTGCCAGCAGCTTAGGGAGTACCTACGAGCAGTACTTC
CASSLGSTYEQYF
>TRBV29-1|TRBJ2-7|many|TRBD2
TGCAGCGTTACGAGAAAGCGGGAGGGCCCCCCCTACGAGCAGTACTTC
CSVTRKREGPPYEQYF
>TRBV20-1|TRBJ2-1|many|TRBD2
TGCAGTGCTTGGACTAGCGGGAGGAGGGGTGAGCAGTTCTTC
CSAWTSGRRGEQFF
>TRBV12-3/TRBV12-4|TRBJ2-7|many|NA
TGTGCCAGCAGTTTCACCGGGATCCACGAGCAGTACTTC
CASSFTGIHEQYF
>TRBV7-2|TRBJ1-1|many|NA
TGTGCCAGCAGCTTAGCGCTACATTTGAACACTGAAGCTTTCTTT
CASSLALHLNTEAFF
>TRBV4-2|TRBJ2-7|NA|TRBD2
TGTGCCAGCAGCCAAGACGGCGGGGGGGGGCCCTACGAGCAGTACTTC
CASSQDGGGGPYEQYF
>TRBV27|TRBJ1-1|many|NA
TGTGCCAGCAGTTTATTGAGAGGGGACACTGAAGCTTTCTTT
CASSLLRGDTEAFF
>TRBV5-1|TRBJ2-7|many|TRBD1
TGCGCCAGCAGCTTTCGGACAGGTCGAGCCTACGAGCAGTACTTC
CASSFRTGRAYEQYF
>TRBV19|TRBJ2-1|many|NA
TGTGCCAGTAGTATAGCGGGAATGGTGGATGAGCAGTTCTTC
CASSIAGMVDEQFF
>TRBV4-3|TRBJ2-1|many|NA
TGCGCCAGCAGCCAGAGCGGTACCCCATACAATGAGCAGTTCTTC
CASSQSGTPYNEQFF
>TRBV20-1|TRBJ1-1|once|NA
TGCAGTGCTAGAGGCACAGGGTTGGTCACTGAAGCTTTCTTT
CSARGTGLVTEAFF
>TRBV5-6|TRBJ2-6|many|TRBD2
TGTGCCAGCGGAGCGGGGGGCTCTGGGGCCAACGTCCTGACTTTC
CASGAGGSGANVLTF
>TRBV5-1|TRBJ2-1|NA|TRBD2
TGCGCCAGCAGAGATCTAGCGGGAAATAAGTCCTACAATGATCAGTTCTTC
CASRDLAGNKSYNDQFF
>TRBV27|TRBJ2-3|many|TRBD2
TGTGCCAGCAGCCGCGGACTAGGCGGGGGCACAGATACGCAGTATTTT
CASSRGLGGGTDTQYF
>TRBV29-1|TRBJ2-1|many|NA
TGCAGCGTTGAAACGGTGGGGGGTCCCTACAATGAGCAGTTCTTC
CSVETVGGPYNEQFF
>TRBV28|TRBJ2-7|many|NA
TGTGCCAGCAGCCACCCTAGCTCCTACGAGCAGTACTTC
CASSHPSSYEQYF
>TRBV3-1|TRBJ2-3|many|NA
TGTGCCAGCAGCCGATCGGGTGGACTCACAGATACGCAGTATTTT
CASSRSGGLTDTQYF
>TRBV9|TRBJ2-7|many|NA
TGTGCCAGCAGCGGGGCCTCTCCCTACGAGCAGTACTTC
CASSGASPYEQYF
>TRBV5-1|TRBJ2-1|many|TRBD1
TGCGCCAGCAGCATGGAACAGGGGAAGTCCCATGAGCAGTTCTTC
CASSMEQGKSHEQFF
>TRBV5-5|TRBJ2-1|many|TRBD1
TGTGCCAGCAGTAGACAGGGGGCAGTTAACAATGAGCAGTTCTTC
CASSRQGAVNNEQFF
>TRBV28|TRBJ1-1|NA|NA
TGTGCCAGCAGTTTTGTCGGCTACTGGGGCACTGAAGCTTTCTTT
CASSFVGYWGTEAFF
>TRBV7-2|TRBJ2-5|many|TRBD2
TGTGCCAGCAGCTTCGTAGCGGGAGTTCCAGAGACCCAGTACTTC
CASSFVAGVPETQYF
>TRBV2|TRBJ2-3|NA|NA
TGTGCCAGCAGTTATACCGGGCCCCTCACAGATACGCAGTATTTT
CASSYTGPLTDTQYF
>TRBV7-2|TRBJ1-2|many|NA
TGTGCCAGCAGCTTAGATCTTATGGGTAAAGGCGGCTACACCTTC
CASSLDLMGKGGYTF
>TRBV28|TRBJ2-7|many|NA
TGTGCCAGCACGACCGTAACTTCCTACGAGCAGTACTTC
CASTTVTSYEQYF
>TRBV12-3/TRBV12-4|TRBJ2-2|many|TRBD2
TGTGCCAGCAGCGACTCGACCGGGACTAGCGGGAGAAACACCGGGGAGCTGTTTTTT
CASSDSTGTSGRNTGELFF
>TRBV2|TRBJ1-2|few|TRBD1
TGTGCCAGCGGAGGACAGGGAAGAGGCTATGGCTACACCTTC
CASGGQGRGYGYTF
>TRBV28|TRBJ1-1|many|NA
TGTGCCAGCAGCCTGCCGGGGACTGAAGCTTTCTTT
CASSLPGTEAFF
>TRBV5-1|TRBJ2-7|few|NA
TGCGCCAGCAGCTTGCGAGGGAGCGAGCAGTACTTC
CASSLRGSEQYF
>TRBV7-2|TRBJ2-3|many|TRBD2
TGTGCCAGCAGCTTGGGGGGGAGGCCCGGTACGCAGTATTTT
CASSLGGRPGTQYF
>TRBV6-6|TRBJ2-1|many|TRBD2
TGTGCCACCAGTTGGACTAGCGCACACAATGAGCAGTTCTTC
CATSWTSAHNEQFF
>TRBV6-2/TRBV6-3|TRBJ1-1|many|TRBD1
TGTGCCAGCAGCGGACAGGGAAACACTGAAGCTTTCTTT
CASSGQGNTEAFF
>TRBV7-6|TRBJ2-1|medium-sized|NA
TGTGCCAGCAGCCACGGTGCCTACAATGAGCAGTTCTTC
CASSHGAYNEQFF
>TRBV19|TRBJ2-7|few|NA
TGTGCCAGTAGATCCCCGGGGAGCGAGCAGTACTTC
CASRSPGSEQYF
>TRBV12-3/TRBV12-4|TRBJ1-2|NA|NA
TGTGCCAGCAGTTCGGGACCTGGATCTCCTGGCTACAACTTC
CASSSGPGSPGYNF
>TRBV12-3/TRBV12-4|TRBJ2-3|NA|NA
TGTGCCAGCAGCCGGGACACGGTTCGCTCAGATACGCGGTATTTT
CASSRDTVRSDTRYF
>TRBV5-4|TRBJ2-7|few|NA
TGTGCCAGCAGCCCCCTGGGAACCTACGAGCAGTACTTC
CASSPLGTYEQYF
>TRBV28|TRBJ2-2|many|TRBD2
TGTGCCAGCAGTTCGCCGGGACTAGCGGGAGCGGGCGGGGAGCTGTTTTTT
CASSSPGLAGAGGELFF
>TRBV20-1|TRBJ1-5|few|NA
TGCAGTGCTTACGGGGGCTTTCCCAGCGGAGATCAGCCCCAGCATTTT
CSAYGGFPSGDQPQHF
>TRBV12-3/TRBV12-4|TRBJ2-1|many|NA
TGTGCCAGCAGTTTAGATCCTCCCGGGGGTTACAATGAGCAGTTCTTC
CASSLDPPGGYNEQFF
>TRBV28|TRBJ2-7|many|TRBD2
TGTGCCACCTCAGCGGGGTTGGGGGAGCAGTACTTC
CATSAGLGEQYF
>TRBV10-3|TRBJ2-1|many|NA
TGTGCCATCGGTCTTCGACTGGAGACGAGCAATGAGCAGTTCTTC
CAIGLRLETSNEQFF
>TRBV7-2|TRBJ1-1|many|TRBD1
TGTGCCAGCGACAGAGGACAGGGCGGAACTGAAGCTTTCTTT
CASDRGQGGTEAFF
>TRBV29-1|TRBJ2-5|many|TRBD1
TGCAGCGGTTACGGACAGGGGCAAGAGACCCAGTACTTC
CSGYGQGQETQYF
>TRBV5-6|TRBJ1-2|many|TRBD1
TGTGCCAGCAACTTAGTTTGGGGACAGGCGGACTATGGCTACACCTTC
CASNLVWGQADYGYTF
>TRBV28|TRBJ1-5|many|NA
TGTGCCAGCAGTTCCCATTGGCAGGGCAGCAATCAGCCCCAGCATTTT
CASSSHWQGSNQPQHF
>TRBV29-1|TRBJ2-7|many|TRBD2
TGCAGCGTTGCGGGACTAGCGGAGAGGGGGGACGTGCAGTACTTC
CSVAGLAERGDVQYF
>TRBV20-1|TRBJ1-1|few|NA
TGCAGTGCTAGGGGGAACACTGAAGCTTTCTTT
CSARGNTEAFF
>TRBV12-3/TRBV12-4|TRBJ1-1|many|NA
TGTGCCAGCTCACCACAGGGAAATACTGAAGCTTTCTTT
CASSPQGNTEAFF
>TRBV20-1|TRBJ2-1|many|TRBD2
TGCAGTGCTAAGCGGGAGGTGGACAATGAGCAGTTCTTC
CSAKREVDNEQFF